A single sample gave rise to the 18 T cell receptor beta chains below, sequenced in a study of shared clonotypes between healthy human individuals (dated by TCRdb to about 2020). CD8 naive samples were obtained by positive selection for CCR7 among CD45RO-negative cells, yielding a CD45RA+CCR7+ population from which TemRA cells were excluded. The library was obtained by the immunoSEQ multiplex PCR assay. TCRdb mirrors the immuneACCESS table, restricted to in-frame sequences. Some clones are absent from its copies; in checked studies, under half trace to an unresolved V gene, and the reason for the others is unknown. The sample table shows about 2.1 million clones, and more than 85% are seen once. The biggest ten clones account for around 1.7% of the sample. The sequenced sample consisted of naive CD8+ T cells from PBMCs. In light of the paper, this sample's cell subset or site label describes: CD45RA+CCR7+. All receptors derive from a man aged 18 to 29 in good health. Some clones in this sample may be carry-over from other donors' samples.

Turning to this clone: Other DNA sequences of this sample code for an identical CDR3. The chain couples TRBV4-1 to TRBJ2-1, with 7 bases lining up with TRBD2. V lost 4 bases, J lost 0 bases, and 3 bases stayed unmatched. Germline assignment: CDR1 MGHRA and CDR2 YSYEKL. The CDR3 sequence is 15 residues long. The CDR3 loop reads CASSPLAVSYNEQFF. DNA of the CDR3: TGCGCCAGCAGCCCCCTAGCGGTCTCCTACAATGAGCAGTTCTTC.

V is TRBV27 and J is TRBJ2-7; a possible D gene is TRBD2 (5 bases). The CDR3 loop spans 17 amino acids. V was shortened by 2 bases and J by 6 bases, with 23 bases between the two germline ends. Germline values: CDR1 MNHEY, CDR2 SMNVEV (reference sequence). The CDR3 loop reads CASSLIPLPGRGTEQYF. In nucleotides, the CDR3 is TGTGCCAGCAGTTTAATCCCCTTGCCGGGGAGAGGAACCGAGCAGTACTTC.

As regards this clone: This CDR3 is also generated by other DNA sequences in the sample. This chain joins TRBV4-1 and TRBJ2-7; 7 nucleotides match TRBD1. The CDR3 is made up of 14 amino acids. Germline V CDR1 and CDR2: MGHRA, YSYEKL. The V segment lost 1 base and the J segment 4 bases; nucleotides outside the gene matches: 4. CDR3 bases: TGCGCCAGCAGCCAAGGGCAGGGGGTTTACGAGCAGTACTTC. Translation gives CASSQGQGVYEQYF.

Details on this clone: In the same sample, other DNA sequences code for this CDR3. V usage is TRBV19 and J usage is TRBJ1-2; unclear D gene. The V end was cut by 6 bases, the J end by 5 bases, with 4 bases between. The CDR3 spans 10 residues. Per the germline V gene, CDR1 is LNHDA and CDR2 is SQIVND (reference sequence). The CDR3 region has the DNA TGTGCCAGTAGGAGTTATGGCTACACCTTC. Its protein is CASRSYGYTF.

This clone came up once. This rearrangement joins TRBV9 to TRBJ2-6, with 7 nucleotides matching TRBD2. CDR1 and CDR2 from the germline V gene are SGDLS and YYNGEE. V shed 0 bases, J shed 0 bases, and the junction held 6 bases outside the gene matches. The CDR3 sequence is 18 residues long. The CDR3 protein is CASSVEGGEVSGANVLTF. CDR3 sequence (DNA): TGTGCCAGCAGCGTAGAGGGAGGGGAAGTCTCTGGGGCCAACGTCCTGACTTTC.

The chain couples TRBV10-3 to TRBJ2-7; TRBD1 matches at 9 bases. The CDR3 consists of 14 residues. Losses at the gene ends were 4 bases for V and 3 bases for J; bases not matched to a gene: 4. Germline values: CDR1 ENHRY, CDR2 SYGVKD. CDR3 DNA sequence: TGTGCCATCAGTGTAGGGGACAGGGTCTACGAGCAGTACTTC. Amino acids: CAISVGDRVYEQYF.

The chain uses TRBV7-8 and TRBJ2-5; D may correspond to TRBD1 or TRBD2 (5 bases each). The germline V gene has CDR1 SGHVS and CDR2 FQNEAQ. With 1 base removed from V and 5 bases from J, the gap between germline ends came to 14 bases. The CDR3 covers 15 residues. CDR3 sequence reads: CASSLGRDAAETQYF. Written as DNA, the CDR3 is TGTGCCAGCAGCTTAGGCCGGGACGCGGCGGAGACCCAGTACTTC.

The chain recombines TRBV2 with TRBJ2-7, with a possible D match to TRBD1 (6 bases). Germline V gene data show CDR1 as SNHLY and CDR2 as FYNNEI. The CDR3 runs 13 residues. Trimming took off 9 bases at V and 0 bases at J, with 12 bases between the two ends. CDR3 sequence: CASADSSSYEQYF. The CDR3 bases are TGTGCCAGTGCGGACAGCTCCTCCTACGAGCAGTACTTC.

The count of this clone is one. The chain couples TRBV2 to TRBJ1-5; 8 nucleotides match TRBD1. CDR3 length: 15 residues. Germline V gene lookup returns CDR1 SNHLY and CDR2 FYNNEI. V shed 4 bases, J shed 5 bases, and the junction held 7 bases outside the gene matches. CDR3 coding DNA: TGTGCCAGCAGTGGTGGACAGGGTCAGGATCAGCCCCAGCATTTT. This codes for CASSGGQGQDQPQHF.

This sequence joins TRBV9 and TRBJ1-2, with no clear D. Germline-derived CDR1 and CDR2 are SGDLS and YYNGEE. CDR3 length equals 15 residues. V was clipped by 2 bases and J by 0 bases, with 11 bases between them. This CDR3 is CASSVGGDPNYGYTF. CDR3 DNA: TGTGCCAGCAGCGTGGGAGGAGATCCTAACTATGGCTACACCTTC.

The J gene is TRBJ2-2, the V gene TRBV7-7; weak D call: TRBD2 (6 bases). This CDR3 is 14 amino acids long. V was pared by 5 bases and J by 2 bases, with 9 bases between. Germline lookup yields CDR1 SSHAT and CDR2 FNYEAQ (reference sequence). CDR3 bases: TGTGCCAGCAGCGGCGGGGTTAACACCGGGGAGCTGTTTTTT. Translation gives CASSGGVNTGELFF.

The chain uses TRBV7-9 and TRBJ1-3, with a tentative D call TRBD1 (5 bases). The CDR3 is 13 amino acids. Germline CDR1 reads SEHNR; CDR2 reads FQNEAQ (reference sequence). V was pared by 5 bases and J by 6 bases, with 11 bases between. The CDR3 DNA sequence: TGTGCCAGCAGCCCCCCCAGGGCAAACACCATATATTTT. Its translation is CASSPPRANTIYF.

The chain is built from TRBV6-5 and TRBJ2-7; possibly TRBD1 for D (6 bases). V lost 5 bases to trimming and J lost 3 bases, with 14 bases between them. The germline V gene has CDR1 MNHEY and CDR2 SVGAGI. The length of the CDR3 is 14 residues. The CDR3 here is CASSVLGRGYEQYF. Written as DNA, the CDR3 is TGTGCCAGCAGTGTACTTGGCAGGGGCTACGAGCAGTACTTC.

Concerning this clone itself: Other nucleotide sequences from this sample produce the same CDR3. The J gene is TRBJ2-2, the V gene TRBV29-1; perhaps TRBD2 as D (5 bases). Germline CDR1 reads SQVTM; CDR2 reads ANQGSEA. Trimming took off 7 bases at V and 2 bases at J, with 11 bases between the two ends. This CDR3 is 13 amino acids long. The CDR3 sequence: CSGLAGNTGELFF. As DNA, the CDR3 is TGCAGCGGCCTAGCAGGAAACACCGGGGAGCTGTTTTTT.

Worth noting for this clone: Other nucleotide sequences in the sample specify the same CDR3. The J gene is TRBJ2-1, the V gene TRBV7-9, with D possibly being TRBD2 (5 bases). CDR3 length: 14 amino acids. The V gene's germline CDR1 is SEHNR and CDR2 FQNEAQ (reference sequence). The germline V and J ends were trimmed by 1 base and 4 bases, with 8 bases remaining between them. The CDR3 protein is CASSLGGLYNEQFF. The CDR3 bases are TGTGCCAGCAGCTTAGGAGGACTGTACAATGAGCAGTTCTTC. Using reference TRBV7-9 and TRBJ2-1 for the parts outside the CDR3, the full variable domain is DTGVSQNPRHKITKRGQNVTFRCDPISEHNRLYWYRQTLGQGPEFLTYFQNEAQLEKSRLLSDRFSAERPKGSFSTLEIQRTEQGDSAMYLCASSLGGLYNEQFFGPGTRLTVL.

The V gene is TRBV4-2, the J gene TRBJ1-2; 8 bases align to TRBD1. Trimming at V came to 4 bases and at J to 0 bases, leaving 4 bases not matched to a gene. The CDR3 is 15 residues long. CDR1 and CDR2 (germline): LGHNA, YNFKEQ. CDR3 DNA sequence: TGTGCCAGCAGCCCACTGGACAGGGCTAACTATGGCTACACCTTC. It is translated as CASSPLDRANYGYTF.

V usage is TRBV28 and J usage is TRBJ2-7; 10 positions match TRBD1. Unmatched junction bases numbered 13, after V lost 6 bases and J lost 5 bases. Germline V gene sequence: CDR1 MDHEN, CDR2 SYDVKM. The CDR3 has 16 amino acids. The CDR3 loop is CASSPLVDGTGDEQYF. The DNA for the CDR3 is TGTGCCAGCAGCCCCCTGGTCGACGGGACAGGGGACGAGCAGTACTTC.

This chain joins TRBV28 and TRBJ1-1, with TRBD1 as a possible D gene (5 bases). Between the trimmed V and J ends, which lost 8 bases and 1 base, there was a span of 11 bases. The CDR3 contains 13 residues. In germline, CDR1 is MDHEN, CDR2 SYDVKM. The CDR3 loop is CASGAWANTEAFF. Here the CDR3 DNA reads TGTGCCAGCGGGGCTTGGGCGAACACTGAAGCTTTCTTT.